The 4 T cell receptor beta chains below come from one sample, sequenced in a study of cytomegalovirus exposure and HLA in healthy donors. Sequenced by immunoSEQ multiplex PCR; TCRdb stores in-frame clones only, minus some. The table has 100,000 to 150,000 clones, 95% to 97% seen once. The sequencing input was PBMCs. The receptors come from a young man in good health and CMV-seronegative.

CDR3 sequence: CSGSEGETQYF. The CDR3 DNA reads as TGCAGCGGATCTGAGGGAGAGACCCAGTACTTC. The rearrangement links TRBV29-1 to TRBJ2-5, with D perhaps TRBD2 (5 bases). The CDR3 totals 11 residues. V was shortened by 7 bases and J by 4 bases, with 10 bases between the two germline ends. Germline-derived CDR1 and CDR2 are SQVTM and ANQGSEA.

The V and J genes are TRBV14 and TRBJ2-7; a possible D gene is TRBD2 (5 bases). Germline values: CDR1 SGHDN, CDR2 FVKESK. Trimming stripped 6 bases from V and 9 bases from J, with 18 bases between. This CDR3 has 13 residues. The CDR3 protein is CASSDVMSGRQYF. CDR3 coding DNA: TGTGCCAGCAGTGACGTTATGTCGGGGAGGCAGTACTTC.

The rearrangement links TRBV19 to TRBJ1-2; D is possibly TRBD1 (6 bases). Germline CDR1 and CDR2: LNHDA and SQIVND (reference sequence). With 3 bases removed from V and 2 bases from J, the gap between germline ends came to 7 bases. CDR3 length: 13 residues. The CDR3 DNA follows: TGTGCCAGTAGTATCACAGGGAACTATGGCTACACCTTC. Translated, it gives CASSITGNYGYTF.

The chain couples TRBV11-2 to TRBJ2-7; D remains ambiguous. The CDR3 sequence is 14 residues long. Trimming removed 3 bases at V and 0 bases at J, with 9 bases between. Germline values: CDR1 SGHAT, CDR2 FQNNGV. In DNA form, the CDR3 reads TGTGCCAGCAGCTTCGGCCCTAGCTCCTACGAGCAGTACTTC. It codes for CASSFGPSSYEQYF.